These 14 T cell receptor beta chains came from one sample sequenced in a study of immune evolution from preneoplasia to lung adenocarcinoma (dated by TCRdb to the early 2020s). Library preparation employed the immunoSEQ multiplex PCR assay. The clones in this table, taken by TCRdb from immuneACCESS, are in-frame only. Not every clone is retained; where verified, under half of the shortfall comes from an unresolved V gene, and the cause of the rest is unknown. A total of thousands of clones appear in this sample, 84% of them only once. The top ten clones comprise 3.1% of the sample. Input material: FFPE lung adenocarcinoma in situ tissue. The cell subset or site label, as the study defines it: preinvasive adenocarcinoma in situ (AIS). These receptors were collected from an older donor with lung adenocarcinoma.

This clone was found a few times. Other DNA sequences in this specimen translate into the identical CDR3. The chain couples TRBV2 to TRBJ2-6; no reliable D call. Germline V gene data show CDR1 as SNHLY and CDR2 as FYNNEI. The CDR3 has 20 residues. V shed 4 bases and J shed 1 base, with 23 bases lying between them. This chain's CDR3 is CASSGSSWQSWVSGANVLTF. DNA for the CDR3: TGTGCCAGCAGTGGATCTTCGTGGCAGTCATGGGTGTCTGGGGCCAACGTCCTGACTTTC. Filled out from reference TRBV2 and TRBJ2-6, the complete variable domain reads EPEVTQTPSHQVTQMGQEVILRCVPISNHLYFYWYRQILGQKVEFLVSFYNNEISEKSEIFDDQFSVERPDGSNFTLKIRSTKLEDSAMYFCASSGSSWQSWVSGANVLTFGAGSRLTVL.

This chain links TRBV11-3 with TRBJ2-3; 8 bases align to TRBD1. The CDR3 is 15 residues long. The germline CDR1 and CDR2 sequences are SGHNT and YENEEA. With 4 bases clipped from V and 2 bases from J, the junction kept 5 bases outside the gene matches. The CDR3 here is CASSSRTGSTDTQYF. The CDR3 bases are TGTGCCAGCAGCTCCAGGACAGGGTCCACAGATACGCAGTATTTT.

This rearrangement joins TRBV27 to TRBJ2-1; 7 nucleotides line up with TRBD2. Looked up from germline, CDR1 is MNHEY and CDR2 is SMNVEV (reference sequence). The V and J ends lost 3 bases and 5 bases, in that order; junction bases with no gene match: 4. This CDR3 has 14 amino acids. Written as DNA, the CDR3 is TGTGCCAGCAGTTTGGGAGGGAGGAACAATGAGCAGTTCTTC. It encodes CASSLGGRNNEQFF.

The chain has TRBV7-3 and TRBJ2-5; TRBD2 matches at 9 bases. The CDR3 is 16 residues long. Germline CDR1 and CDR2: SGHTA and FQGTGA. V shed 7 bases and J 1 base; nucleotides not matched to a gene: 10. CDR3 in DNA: TGTGCCAGCATGGCGGGAGGGCCCGGTCGCCAAGAGACCCAGTACTTC. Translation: CASMAGGPGRQETQYF.

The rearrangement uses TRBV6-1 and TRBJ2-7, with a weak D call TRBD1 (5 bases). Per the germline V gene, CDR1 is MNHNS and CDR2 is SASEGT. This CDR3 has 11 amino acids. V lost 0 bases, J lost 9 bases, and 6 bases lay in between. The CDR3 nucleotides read TGTGCCAGCAGTGAAGCGCAGGGGCAGTACTTC. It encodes CASSEAQGQYF.

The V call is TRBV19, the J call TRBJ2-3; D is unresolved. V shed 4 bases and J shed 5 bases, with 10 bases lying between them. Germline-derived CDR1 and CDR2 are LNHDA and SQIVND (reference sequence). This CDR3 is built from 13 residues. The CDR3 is CASSRPELDTQYF. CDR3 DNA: TGTGCCAGTAGTAGGCCGGAGCTAGATACGCAGTATTTT.

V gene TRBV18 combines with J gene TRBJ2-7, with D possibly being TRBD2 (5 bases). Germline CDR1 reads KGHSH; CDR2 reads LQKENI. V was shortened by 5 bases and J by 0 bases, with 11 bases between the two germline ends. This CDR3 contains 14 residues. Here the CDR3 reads CASSRTSSSYEQYF. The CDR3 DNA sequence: TGTGCCAGCTCAAGGACTTCGAGCTCCTACGAGCAGTACTTC.

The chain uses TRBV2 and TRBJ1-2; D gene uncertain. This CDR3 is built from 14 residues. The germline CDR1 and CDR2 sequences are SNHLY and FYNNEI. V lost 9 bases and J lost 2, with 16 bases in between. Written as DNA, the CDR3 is TGTGCCAGGGACCGGGCCGTCGACAACTATGGCTACACCTTC. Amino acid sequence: CARDRAVDNYGYTF.

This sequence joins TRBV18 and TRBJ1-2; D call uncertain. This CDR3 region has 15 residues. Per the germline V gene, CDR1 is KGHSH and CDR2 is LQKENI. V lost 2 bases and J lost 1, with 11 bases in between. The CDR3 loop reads CASSPNPKSNYGYTF. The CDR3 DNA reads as TGTGCCAGCTCACCAAACCCGAAAAGTAACTATGGCTACACCTTC.

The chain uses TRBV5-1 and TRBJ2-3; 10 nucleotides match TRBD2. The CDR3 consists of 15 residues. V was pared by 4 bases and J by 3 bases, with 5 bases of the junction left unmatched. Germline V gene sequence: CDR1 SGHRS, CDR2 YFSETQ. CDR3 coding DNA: TGCGCCAGCAGCATAGGACTAGCGGTGACAGATACGCAGTATTTT. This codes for CASSIGLAVTDTQYF.

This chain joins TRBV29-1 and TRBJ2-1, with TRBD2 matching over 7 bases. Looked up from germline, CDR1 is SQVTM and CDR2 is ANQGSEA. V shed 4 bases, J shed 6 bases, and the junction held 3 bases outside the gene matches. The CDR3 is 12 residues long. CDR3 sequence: CSVGGGSNEQFF. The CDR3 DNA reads TGCAGCGTTGGGGGCGGGAGCAATGAGCAGTTCTTC.

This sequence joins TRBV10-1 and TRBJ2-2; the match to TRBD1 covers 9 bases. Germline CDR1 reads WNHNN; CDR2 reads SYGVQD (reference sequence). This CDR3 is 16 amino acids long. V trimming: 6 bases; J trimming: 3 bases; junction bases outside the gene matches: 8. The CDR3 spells CASSEAGTGYTGELFF. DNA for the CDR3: TGCGCCAGCAGCGAAGCCGGGACAGGGTACACCGGGGAGCTGTTTTTT.

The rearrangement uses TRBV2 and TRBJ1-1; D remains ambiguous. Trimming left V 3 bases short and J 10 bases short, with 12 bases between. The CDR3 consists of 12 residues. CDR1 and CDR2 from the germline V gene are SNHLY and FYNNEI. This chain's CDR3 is CASSESFEGAFF. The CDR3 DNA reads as TGTGCCAGCAGTGAGTCCTTTGAGGGAGCTTTCTTT. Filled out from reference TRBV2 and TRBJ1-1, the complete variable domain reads EPEVTQTPSHQVTQMGQEVILRCVPISNHLYFYWYRQILGQKVEFLVSFYNNEISEKSEIFDDQFSVERPDGSNFTLKIRSTKLEDSAMYFCASSESFEGAFFGQGTRLTVV.

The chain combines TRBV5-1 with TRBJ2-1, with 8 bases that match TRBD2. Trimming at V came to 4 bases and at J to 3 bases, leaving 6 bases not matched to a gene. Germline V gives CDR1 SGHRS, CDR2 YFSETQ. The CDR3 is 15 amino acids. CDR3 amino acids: CASSLTAGDYNEQFF. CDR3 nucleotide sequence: TGCGCCAGCAGCCTAACAGCGGGAGACTACAATGAGCAGTTCTTC.